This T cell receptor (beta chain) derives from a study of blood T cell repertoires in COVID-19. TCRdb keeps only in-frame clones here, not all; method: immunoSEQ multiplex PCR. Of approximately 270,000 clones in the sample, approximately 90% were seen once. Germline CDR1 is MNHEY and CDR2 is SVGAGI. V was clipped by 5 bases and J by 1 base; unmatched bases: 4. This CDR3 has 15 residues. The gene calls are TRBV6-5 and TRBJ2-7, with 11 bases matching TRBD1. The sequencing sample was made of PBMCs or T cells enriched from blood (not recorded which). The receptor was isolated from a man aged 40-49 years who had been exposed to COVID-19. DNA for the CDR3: TGTGCCAGCAGTCAGGGACAGGGGGGATCCTACGAGCAGTACTTC. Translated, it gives CASSQGQGGSYEQYF.